This TCR beta chain is from a study of blood T cell repertoires in COVID-19. About the research overall: From T cells, B-cell-depleted T cells, or PBMCs came the material, which was cDNA or gDNA.

Generated by immunoSEQ multiplex PCR, the TCRdb table keeps only in-frame clones and is missing some. Seen here are over 200,000 clones, 87% observed once, and the top ten hold 1.5% to 2%. The V gene's germline CDR1 is MDHEN and CDR2 SYDVKM. This CDR3 contains 15 residues. The V end lost 5 bases, the J end lost 5 bases, and 16 bases lay between the germline ends. This TCR came from a man between 35 and 55 years old with active or convalescent COVID-19. The sequencing sample was made of peripheral blood. The chain has TRBV28 and TRBJ1-5; D is ambiguous. CDR3 coding DNA: TGTGCCAGCAGTCCGAGGGCCGGAGGTGATCAGCCCCAGCATTTT. It specifies CASSPRAGGDQPQHF.